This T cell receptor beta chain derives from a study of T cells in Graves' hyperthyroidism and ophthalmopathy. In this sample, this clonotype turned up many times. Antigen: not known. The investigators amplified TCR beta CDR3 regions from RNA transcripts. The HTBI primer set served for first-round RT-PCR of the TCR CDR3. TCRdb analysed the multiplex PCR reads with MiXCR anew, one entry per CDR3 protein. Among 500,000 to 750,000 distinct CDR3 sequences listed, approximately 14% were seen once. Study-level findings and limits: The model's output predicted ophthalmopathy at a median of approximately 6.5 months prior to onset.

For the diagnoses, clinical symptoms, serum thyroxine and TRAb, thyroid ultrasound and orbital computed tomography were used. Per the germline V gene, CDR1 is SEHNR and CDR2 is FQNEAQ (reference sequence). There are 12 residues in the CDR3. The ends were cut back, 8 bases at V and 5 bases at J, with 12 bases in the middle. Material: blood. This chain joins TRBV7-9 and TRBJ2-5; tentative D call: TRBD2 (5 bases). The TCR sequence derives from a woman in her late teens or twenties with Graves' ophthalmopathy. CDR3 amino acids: CASQSGMETQYF. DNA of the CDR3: TGTGCCAGCCAGTCGGGGATGGAGACCCAGTACTTC.